The 18 T cell receptor beta chains given below trace back to one sample, sequenced in a study of blood T cell repertoires in COVID-19. Assay used: immunoSEQ multiplex PCR; TCRdb lists only in-frame clones, some missing. The sample contains 130,000 or so clones, 82% of which appear only once. Sequenced: peripheral blood. These TCRs come from a woman in her 70s with acute or convalescent COVID-19.

The chain joins TRBV6-5 to TRBJ2-7, with 9 positions matching TRBD1. Trimming took 8 bases from V and 4 from J; bases not matched to a gene: 9. This CDR3 is built from 14 residues. The germline gives CDR1 MNHEY, CDR2 SVGAGI. The CDR3 nucleotides are TGTGCCAGCGCCCACGGACAGGGGACTTACGAGCAGTACTTC. It specifies CASAHGQGTYEQYF.

Turning to this clone: This sample also contains other DNA sequences that code for the same CDR3. V usage is TRBV3-1 (or the pseudogene TRBV3-2) and J usage is TRBJ1-6; a weak D match, TRBD1 (6 bases). V was pared by 6 bases and J by 4 bases, with 13 bases between. CDR3 length: 15 amino acids. The germline CDR1 and CDR2 sequences are LGHDT and YNNKEL (reference sequence). The CDR3 DNA reads TGTGCCAGCAGTGGGGGAGGGGGTTATAATTCACCCCTCCACTTT. Its protein is CASSGGGGYNSPLHF.

The chain employs TRBV12-3 or TRBV12-4 and TRBJ1-2; D might be TRBD1 (5 bases). V was trimmed by 3 bases and J by 3 bases, leaving 8 bases between them. The CDR3 runs 13 residues. CDR3 in amino acids: CASSLVQDYGYTF. The CDR3, as DNA: TGTGCCAGCAGTTTGGTACAGGACTATGGCTACACCTTC.

This chain connects TRBV3-1 (or the pseudogene TRBV3-2) to TRBJ2-5, with 8 nucleotides matching TRBD1. The V segment lost 2 bases and the J segment 1 base; nucleotides outside the gene matches: 9. Germline V CDR1 and CDR2: LGHDT, YNNKEL (reference sequence). There are 17 residues in the CDR3. CDR3 residues: CASSQYGSGQGQETQYF. The CDR3 bases are TGTGCCAGCAGCCAATACGGCTCCGGACAGGGCCAAGAGACCCAGTACTTC.

J is TRBJ1-1 and V is TRBV14; TRBD1 matches at 8 bases. The germline V gene encodes CDR1 SGHDN and CDR2 FVKESK. With 2 bases clipped from V and 5 bases from J, the junction kept 4 bases outside the gene matches. This CDR3 spans 14 amino acids. Here the CDR3 reads CASSQRTGNTEAFF. CDR3 nucleotide sequence: TGTGCCAGCAGCCAAAGGACAGGGAATACTGAAGCTTTCTTT.

This chain joins TRBV4-3 and TRBJ1-2; TRBD1 matches 7 bases. The length of the CDR3 is 17 residues. The V segment lost 0 bases and the J segment 3 bases; nucleotides outside the gene matches: 10. Germline lookup yields CDR1 LGHNA and CDR2 YSLEER. The CDR3 sequence: CASSQEYPATGYYGYTF. The CDR3 DNA follows: TGCGCCAGCAGCCAAGAATACCCGGCGACAGGGTACTATGGCTACACCTTC.

The chain links TRBV6-5 to TRBJ1-4; perhaps TRBD1 as D (5 bases). CDR3 length: 15 residues. Trimming shortened V by 5 bases and J by 5 bases, and 15 bases separated the two germline ends. Per germline, CDR1 MNHEY and CDR2 SVGAGI. Written as DNA, the CDR3 is TGTGCCAGCAGTACCGTCGGGGGGGGGAATGAAAAACTGTTTTTT. Its translation: CASSTVGGGNEKLFF.

V usage is TRBV4-1 and J usage is TRBJ2-4; perhaps TRBD2 as D (5 bases). The CDR3 loop spans 14 amino acids. Germline V gene lookup returns CDR1 MGHRA and CDR2 YSYEKL. The germline V and J ends were trimmed by 0 bases and 5 bases, with 8 bases remaining between them. DNA for the CDR3: TGCGCCAGCAGCCAAGAAGAGGGCCAAAACATTCAGTACTTC. Translated, it gives CASSQEEGQNIQYF.

This clone was counted a few times. This chain joins TRBV4-3 and TRBJ1-2; 12 bases match TRBD1. Germline V gene sequence: CDR1 LGHNA, CDR2 YSLEER. The CDR3 covers 18 residues. V trimming: 4 bases; J trimming: 0 bases; junction bases outside the gene matches: 9. CDR3 loop: CASSPGTGGAGANYGYTF. CDR3 DNA: TGCGCCAGCAGCCCCGGGACAGGGGGCGCAGGAGCTAACTATGGCTACACCTTC.

The chain is built from TRBV7-9 and TRBJ2-5; D may be TRBD2 (6 bases). The V end was cut by 5 bases, the J end by 3 bases, with 13 bases between. This CDR3 region has 14 residues. Germline CDR1 is SEHNR and CDR2 is FQNEAQ (reference sequence). The CDR3 bases are TGTGCCAGCAGCGCGGGACGGTCTAAAGAGACCCAGTACTTC. The encoded protein is CASSAGRSKETQYF.

This clone was counted a few times. This chain connects TRBV7-2 to TRBJ1-5, with TRBD1 as a possible D gene (5 bases). The CDR3 is 17 residues long. V was pared by 6 bases and J by 0 bases, with 18 bases between. From germline, CDR1 is SGHTA and CDR2 FQGNSA. CDR3 nucleotide sequence: TGTGCCAGCAGTCCGGGACTCCAAATCTTTAGCAATCAGCCCCAGCATTTT. Translating gives CASSPGLQIFSNQPQHF. Combining the CDR3 with reference TRBV7-2 and TRBJ1-5 gives the whole variable domain GAGVSQSPSNKVTEKGKDVELRCDPISGHTALYWYRQSLGQGLEFLIYFQGNSAPDKSGLPSDRFSAERTGGSVSTLTIQRTQQEDSAVYLCASSPGLQIFSNQPQHFGDGTRLSIL.

The chain combines TRBV6-5 with TRBJ2-2, with D possibly being TRBD2 (5 bases). Trimming pared 0 bases from V and 4 bases from J, leaving 6 bases between. The CDR3 contains 14 residues. Germline V gene data show CDR1 as MNHEY and CDR2 as SVGAGI. The CDR3: CASSYSAGTGELFF. The CDR3 DNA sequence: TGTGCCAGCAGTTACTCGGCGGGCACCGGGGAGCTGTTTTTT.

The V call is TRBV11-2, the J call TRBJ2-1; the match to TRBD2 covers 7 bases. Germline CDR1 SGHAT, CDR2 FQNNGV. The J segment lost 9 bases and the V segment lost 1 base, leaving 3 bases of the junction unmatched. CDR3 length equals 13 residues. CDR3: CASSLGERGEQFF. CDR3 in DNA: TGTGCCAGCAGCTTAGGAGAGCGGGGTGAGCAGTTCTTC. Drawing the rest from reference TRBV11-2 and TRBJ2-1, the complete variable domain is EAGVAQSPRYKIIEKRQSVAFWCNPISGHATLYWYQQILGQGPKLLIQFQNNGVVDDSQLPKDRFSAERLKGVDSTLKIQPAKLEDSAVYLCASSLGERGEQFFGPGTRLTVL.

The gene calls are TRBV4-2 and TRBJ2-5; TRBD2 aligns across 9 bases. The CDR3 spans 15 residues. The germline V gene has CDR1 LGHNA and CDR2 YNFKEQ. Unmatched junction bases numbered 4, after V lost 1 base and J lost 4 bases. DNA for the CDR3: TGTGCCAGCAGCCAAGGCGGGGGGGCGGTAGAGACCCAGTACTTC. Protein: CASSQGGGAVETQYF.

This chain connects TRBV5-5 to TRBJ2-1; 8 bases line up with TRBD2. The V segment lost 4 bases and the J segment 5 bases; nucleotides outside the gene matches: 8. CDR1 is SGHKS and CDR2 is YYEKEE in the germline V gene (reference sequence). The length of the CDR3 is 15 residues. The CDR3 region has the DNA TGTGCCAGCAGCCTATTCGCGACTAGCGACAATGAGCAGTTCTTC. It is translated as CASSLFATSDNEQFF.

The rearrangement uses TRBV3-1 (or the pseudogene TRBV3-2) and TRBJ2-2, with D tentatively TRBD1 (6 bases). Trimming removed 4 bases at V and 7 bases at J, with 13 bases between. Germline CDR1 is LGHDT and CDR2 is YNNKEL (reference sequence). CDR3 size: 14 residues. DNA for the CDR3: TGTGCCAGCAGCCGCCTACAGGGTAGCGGGGAGCTGTTTTTT. This translates into CASSRLQGSGELFF.

CDR3 loop: CASSGWTNYNSPLHF. The CDR3, as DNA: TGTGCCAGCAGCGGATGGACAAACTATAATTCACCCCTCCACTTT. The genes are TRBV7-2 and TRBJ1-6; a possible D gene is TRBD1 (5 bases). V was trimmed by 5 bases and J by 3 bases, leaving 11 bases between them. The CDR3 is made up of 15 amino acids. Germline CDR1 SGHTA, CDR2 FQGNSA.

The V call is TRBV15, the J call TRBJ1-5; unclear D gene. Trimming removed 1 base from V and 2 bases from J, with 12 bases in between. Germline CDR1 and CDR2: LNHNV and YYDKDF (reference sequence). This CDR3 is built from 16 residues. The CDR3 reads CATSRAGSWGNQPQHF. The CDR3, as DNA: TGTGCCACCAGCAGAGCAGGTTCGTGGGGCAATCAGCCCCAGCATTTT.